A single T cell receptor beta chain is shown here with its context. Within the sample, other DNA sequences also encode this same CDR3. The entry originates in a study of glioma-infiltrating T cells after dendritic cell vaccination. On the study more broadly: Autologous tumor lysate-pulsed dendritic cell vaccination was given between the early 2000s and the early 2010s.

As to time point: after dendritic cell vaccination, including at tumor progression/relapse. The table came from immunoSEQ multiplex PCR; TCRdb's copy has only in-frame clones and leaves some out. Among around 25,000 clones listed, roughly 86% were seen once. This receptor was obtained from a human donor with glioblastoma. The sequencing here drew on blood, taken after dendritic cell vaccination.

CDR3 bases: TGTGCCAGCAGCTCGACCCTCGGACAGGCGGTTAACTCACCCCTCCACTTT. As protein: CASSSTLGQAVNSPLHF. The chain couples TRBV11-2 to TRBJ1-6, with TRBD1 matching 7 bases. Germline lookup yields CDR1 SGHAT and CDR2 FQNNGV. The length of the CDR3 is 17 residues. Trimming took 4 bases from V and 10 from J; bases not matched to a gene: 16.